This T cell receptor beta chain was profiled in a study of healthy donors' naive CD4 and CD8 T cells. Each TCR library used 450 to 600 ng of total RNA and a linear amplification protocol. From the reads, TCRdb called clonotypes with MiXCR, one entry per CDR3 protein. This table has about 180,000 distinct CDR3 sequences, 65% to 75% appearing once. With V trimmed by 5 bases and J by 0 bases, 7 bases remained unmatched. The CDR3 sequence is 16 residues long. Germline loops: CDR1 SQVTM, CDR2 ANQGSEA. The receptor was derived from a pool of human donors in good health; the sample pools cells from several healthy donors. The specimen was naive CD4+ and CD8+ T cells sorted from blood, pooled from several donors. The genes are TRBV29-1 and TRBJ2-6; 7 bases align to TRBD1. This CDR3 reads CSVFMTGSSGANVLTF. The CDR3 DNA is TGCAGCGTTTTCATGACAGGGAGCTCTGGGGCCAACGTCCTGACTTTC.